This TCR beta chain was retrieved from a study of blood T cell repertoires in COVID-19. Study-level information: PBMCs, B-cell-depleted T cells, or T cells provided the cDNA or gDNA that made up the material.

Trimming took off 5 bases at V and 6 bases at J, with 8 bases between the two ends. Per germline, CDR1 SGHTA and CDR2 FQGNSA. This CDR3 contains 12 residues. Per the original methods: Cell counts per sample came from amplifying reference gene primers. Assay used: immunoSEQ multiplex PCR; TCRdb lists only in-frame clones, some missing. V, J and clone size are taken as reported in that table, and D and trimming were inferred from the DNA itself. The top ten clones hold roughly 0.8% of a sample with over 250,000 clones, around 90% of them seen once. The rearrangement links TRBV7-2 to TRBJ2-4; D uncertain. Specimen: peripheral blood. The clonotype comes from a woman in her 30s with acute or convalescent COVID-19. The CDR3 DNA reads TGTGCCAGCAGCCCGTACACAAACATTCAGTACTTC. Translated, it gives CASSPYTNIQYF.